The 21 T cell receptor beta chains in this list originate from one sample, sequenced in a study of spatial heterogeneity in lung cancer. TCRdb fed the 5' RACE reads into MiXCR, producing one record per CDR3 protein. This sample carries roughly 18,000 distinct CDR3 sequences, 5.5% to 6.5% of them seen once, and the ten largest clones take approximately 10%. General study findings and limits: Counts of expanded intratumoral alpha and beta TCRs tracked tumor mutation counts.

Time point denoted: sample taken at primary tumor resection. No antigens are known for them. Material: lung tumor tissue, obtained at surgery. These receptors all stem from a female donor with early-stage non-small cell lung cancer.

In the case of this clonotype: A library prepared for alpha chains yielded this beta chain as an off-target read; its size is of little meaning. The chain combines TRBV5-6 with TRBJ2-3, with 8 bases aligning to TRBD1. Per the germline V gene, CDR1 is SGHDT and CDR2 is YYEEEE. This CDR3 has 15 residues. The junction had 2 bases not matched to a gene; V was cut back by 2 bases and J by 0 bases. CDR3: CASSFRTGSTDTQYF. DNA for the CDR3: TGTGCCAGCAGCTTTCGGACAGGGAGCACAGATACGCAGTATTTT.

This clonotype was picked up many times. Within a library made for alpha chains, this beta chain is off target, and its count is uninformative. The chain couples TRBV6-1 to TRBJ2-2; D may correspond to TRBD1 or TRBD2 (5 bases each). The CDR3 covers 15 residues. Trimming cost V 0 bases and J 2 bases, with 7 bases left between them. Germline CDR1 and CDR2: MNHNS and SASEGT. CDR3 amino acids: CASSEAGPNTGELFF. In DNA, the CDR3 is TGTGCCAGCAGTGAAGCGGGACCTAACACCGGGGAGCTGTTTTTT.

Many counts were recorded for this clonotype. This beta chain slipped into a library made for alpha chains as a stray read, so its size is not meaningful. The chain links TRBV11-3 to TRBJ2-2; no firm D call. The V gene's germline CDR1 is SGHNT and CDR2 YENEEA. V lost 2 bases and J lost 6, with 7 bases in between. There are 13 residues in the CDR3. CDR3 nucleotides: TGTGCCAGCAGCTTACTGGGTCCCGGGGAGCTGTTTTTT. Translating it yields CASSLLGPGELFF.

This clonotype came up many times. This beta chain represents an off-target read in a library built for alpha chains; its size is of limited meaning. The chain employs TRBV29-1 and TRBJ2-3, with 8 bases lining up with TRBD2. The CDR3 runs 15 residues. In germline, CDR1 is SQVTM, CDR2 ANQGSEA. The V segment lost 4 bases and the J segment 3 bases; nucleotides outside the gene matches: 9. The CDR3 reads CSVVIAGGGTDTQYF. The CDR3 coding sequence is TGCAGCGTTGTTATTGCGGGAGGTGGTACAGATACGCAGTATTTT.

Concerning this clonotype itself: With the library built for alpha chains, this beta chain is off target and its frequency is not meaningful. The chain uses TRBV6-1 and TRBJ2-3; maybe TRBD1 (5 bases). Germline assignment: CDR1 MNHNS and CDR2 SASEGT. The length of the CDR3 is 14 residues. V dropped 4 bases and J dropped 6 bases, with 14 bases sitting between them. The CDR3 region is CASSVQGVEDTQYF. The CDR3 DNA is TGTGCCAGCAGTGTGCAGGGTGTGGAGGATACGCAGTATTTT.

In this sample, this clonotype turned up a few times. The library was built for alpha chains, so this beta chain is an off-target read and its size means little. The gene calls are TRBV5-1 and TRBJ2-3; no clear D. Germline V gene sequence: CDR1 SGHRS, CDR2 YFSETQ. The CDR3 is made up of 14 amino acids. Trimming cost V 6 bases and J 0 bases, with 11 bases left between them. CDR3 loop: CASNEASSTDTQYF. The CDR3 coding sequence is TGCGCCAGCAACGAGGCGAGTAGCACAGATACGCAGTATTTT. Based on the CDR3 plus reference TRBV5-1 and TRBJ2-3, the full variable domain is KAGVTQTPRYLIKTRGQQVTLSCSPISGHRSVSWYQQTPGQGLQFLFEYFSETQRNKGNFPGRFSGRQFSNSRSEMNVSTLELGDSALYLCASNEASSTDTQYFGPGTRLTVL.

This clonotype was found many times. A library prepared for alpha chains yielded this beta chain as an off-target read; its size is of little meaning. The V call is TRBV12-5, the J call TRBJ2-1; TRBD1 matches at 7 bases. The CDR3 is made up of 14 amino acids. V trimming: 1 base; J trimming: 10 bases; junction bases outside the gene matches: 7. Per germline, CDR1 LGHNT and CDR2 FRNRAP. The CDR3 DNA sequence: TGTGCTAGTGGTTTGGCCTACCGGGACAGCGAGCAGTTCTTC. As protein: CASGLAYRDSEQFF. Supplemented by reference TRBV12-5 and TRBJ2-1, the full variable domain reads DARVTQTPRHKVTEMGQEVTMRCQPILGHNTVFWYRQTMMQGLELLAYFRNRAPLDDSGMPKDRFSAEMPDATLATLKIQPSEPRDSAVYFCASGLAYRDSEQFFGPGTRLTVL.

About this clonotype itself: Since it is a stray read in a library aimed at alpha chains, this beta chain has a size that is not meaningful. CDR3 region: CASSLYPYRGREAFF. The DNA of the CDR3 is TGTGCCAGCAGTTTATACCCTTACAGGGGCCGTGAAGCTTTCTTT. The rearrangement uses TRBV27 and TRBJ1-1; TRBD1 matches 7 bases. The ends lost 1 base at V and 7 bases at J; junction bases unmatched: 9. This CDR3 region has 15 residues. CDR1 MNHEY and CDR2 SMNVEV come from the germline V gene (reference sequence).

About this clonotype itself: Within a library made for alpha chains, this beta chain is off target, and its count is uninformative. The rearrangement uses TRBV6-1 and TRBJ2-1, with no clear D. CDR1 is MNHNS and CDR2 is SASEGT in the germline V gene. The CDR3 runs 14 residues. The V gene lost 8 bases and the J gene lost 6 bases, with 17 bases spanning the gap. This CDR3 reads CASSRRPEPNEQFF. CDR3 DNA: TGTGCCAGCTCTAGAAGGCCAGAGCCCAATGAGCAGTTCTTC.

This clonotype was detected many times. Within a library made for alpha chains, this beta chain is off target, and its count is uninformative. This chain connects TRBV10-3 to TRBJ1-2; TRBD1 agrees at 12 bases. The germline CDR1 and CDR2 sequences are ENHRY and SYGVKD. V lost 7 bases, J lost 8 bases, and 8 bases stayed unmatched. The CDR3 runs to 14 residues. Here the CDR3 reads CAITPSGTGGGYTF. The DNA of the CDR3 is TGTGCCATCACCCCCTCCGGGACAGGGGGCGGCTACACCTTC.

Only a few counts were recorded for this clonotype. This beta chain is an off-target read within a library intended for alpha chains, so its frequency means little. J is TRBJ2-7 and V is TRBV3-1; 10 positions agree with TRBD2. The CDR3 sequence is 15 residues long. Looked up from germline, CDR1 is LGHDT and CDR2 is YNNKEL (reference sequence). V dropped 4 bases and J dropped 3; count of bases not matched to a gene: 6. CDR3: CASSPTSGTNYEQYF. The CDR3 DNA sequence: TGTGCCAGCAGCCCTACTAGCGGGACAAACTACGAGCAGTACTTC.

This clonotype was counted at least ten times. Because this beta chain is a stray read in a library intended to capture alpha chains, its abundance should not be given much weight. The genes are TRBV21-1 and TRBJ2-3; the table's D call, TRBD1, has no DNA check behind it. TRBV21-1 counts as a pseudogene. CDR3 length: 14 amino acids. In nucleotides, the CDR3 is TGTGCCAGCAGCTCGGGGGCAAGTCCAGATACGCAGTATTTT. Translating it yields CASSSGASPDTQYF.

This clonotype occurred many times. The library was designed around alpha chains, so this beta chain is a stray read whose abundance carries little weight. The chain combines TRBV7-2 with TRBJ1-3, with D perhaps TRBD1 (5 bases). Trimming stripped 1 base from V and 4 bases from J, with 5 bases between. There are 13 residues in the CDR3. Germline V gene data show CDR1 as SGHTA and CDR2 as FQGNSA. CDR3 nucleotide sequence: TGTGCCAGCAGCTTAGGACAGGGAAACACCATATATTTT. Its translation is CASSLGQGNTIYF.

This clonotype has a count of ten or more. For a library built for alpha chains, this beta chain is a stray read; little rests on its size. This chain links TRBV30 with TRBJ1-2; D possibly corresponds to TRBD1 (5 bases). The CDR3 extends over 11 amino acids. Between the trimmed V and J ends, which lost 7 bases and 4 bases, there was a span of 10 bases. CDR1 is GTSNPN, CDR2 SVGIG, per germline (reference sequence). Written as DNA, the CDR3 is TGTGCCTTCGACAGAGTCTATGGCTACACCTTC. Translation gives CAFDRVYGYTF. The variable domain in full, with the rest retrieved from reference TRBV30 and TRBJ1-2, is SQTIHQWPATLVQPVGSPLSLECTVEGTSNPNLYWYRQAAGRGLQLLFYSVGIGQISSEVPQNLSASRPQDRQFILSSKKLLLSDSGFYLCAFDRVYGYTFGSGTRLTVV.

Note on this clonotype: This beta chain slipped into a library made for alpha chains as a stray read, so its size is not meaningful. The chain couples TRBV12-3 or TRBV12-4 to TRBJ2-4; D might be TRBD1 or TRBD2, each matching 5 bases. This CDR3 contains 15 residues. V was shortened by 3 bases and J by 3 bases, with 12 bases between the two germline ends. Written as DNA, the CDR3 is TGTGCCAGCAGTTTGGGGCAGAGGGTCAAAAACATTCAGTACTTC. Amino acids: CASSLGQRVKNIQYF.

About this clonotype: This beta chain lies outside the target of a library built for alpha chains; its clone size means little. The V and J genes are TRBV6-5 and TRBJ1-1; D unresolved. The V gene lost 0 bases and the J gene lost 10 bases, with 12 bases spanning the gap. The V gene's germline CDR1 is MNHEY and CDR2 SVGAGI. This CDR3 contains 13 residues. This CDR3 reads CASSYSKSVGAFF. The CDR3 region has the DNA TGTGCCAGCAGTTACTCGAAGAGCGTTGGAGCTTTCTTT.

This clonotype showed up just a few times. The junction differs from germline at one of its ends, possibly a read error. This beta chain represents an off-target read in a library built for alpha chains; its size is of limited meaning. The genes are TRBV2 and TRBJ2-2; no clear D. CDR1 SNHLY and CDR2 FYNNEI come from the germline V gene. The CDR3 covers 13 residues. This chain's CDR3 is CASGEQLAGELFF. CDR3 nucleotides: TGTGCCAGCGGTGAGCAGCTTGCGGGGGAGCTGTTTTTT. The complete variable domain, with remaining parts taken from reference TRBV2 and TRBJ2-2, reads EPEVTQTPSHQVTQMGQEVILRCVPISNHLYFYWYRQILGQKVEFLVSFYNNEISEKSEIFDDQFSVERPDGSNFTLKIRSTKLEDSAMYFCASGEQLAGELFFGEGSRLTVL.

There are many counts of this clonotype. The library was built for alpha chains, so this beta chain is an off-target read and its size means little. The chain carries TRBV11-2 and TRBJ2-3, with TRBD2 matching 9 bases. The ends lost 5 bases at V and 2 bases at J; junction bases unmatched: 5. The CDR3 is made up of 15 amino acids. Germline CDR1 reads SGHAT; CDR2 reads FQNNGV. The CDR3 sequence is CASSTWTSDTDTQYF. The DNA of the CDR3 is TGTGCCAGCAGCACCTGGACTAGCGACACAGATACGCAGTATTTT. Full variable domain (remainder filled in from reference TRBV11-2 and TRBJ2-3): EAGVAQSPRYKIIEKRQSVAFWCNPISGHATLYWYQQILGQGPKLLIQFQNNGVVDDSQLPKDRFSAERLKGVDSTLKIQPAKLEDSAVYLCASSTWTSDTDTQYFGPGTRLTVL.

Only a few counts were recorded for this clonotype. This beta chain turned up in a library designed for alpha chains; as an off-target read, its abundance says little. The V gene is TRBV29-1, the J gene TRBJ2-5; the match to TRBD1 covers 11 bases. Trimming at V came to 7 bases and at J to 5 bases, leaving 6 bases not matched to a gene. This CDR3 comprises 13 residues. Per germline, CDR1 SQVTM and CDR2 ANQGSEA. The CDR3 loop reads CSAGTGGAETQYF. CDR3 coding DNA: TGCAGCGCGGGGACAGGGGGGGCGGAGACCCAGTACTTC.

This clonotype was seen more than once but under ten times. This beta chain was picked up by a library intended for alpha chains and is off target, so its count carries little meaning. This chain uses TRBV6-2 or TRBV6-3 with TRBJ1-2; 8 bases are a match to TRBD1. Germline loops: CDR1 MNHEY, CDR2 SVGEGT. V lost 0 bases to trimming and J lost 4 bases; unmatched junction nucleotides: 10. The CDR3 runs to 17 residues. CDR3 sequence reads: CASSYSDARGRGYGYTF. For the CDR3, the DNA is TGTGCCAGCAGTTACTCGGACGCCAGGGGGCGAGGCTATGGCTACACCTTC.

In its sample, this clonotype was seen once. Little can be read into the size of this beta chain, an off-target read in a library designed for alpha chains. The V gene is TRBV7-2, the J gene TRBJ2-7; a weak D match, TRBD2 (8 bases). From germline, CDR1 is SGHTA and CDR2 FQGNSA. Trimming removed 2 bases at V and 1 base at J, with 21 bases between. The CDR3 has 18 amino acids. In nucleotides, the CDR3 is TGTGCCAGCAGCTTAACGTACAGGGGTAGCGGGACTTCCTACGAGCAGTACTTC. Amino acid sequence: CASSLTYRGSGTSYEQYF. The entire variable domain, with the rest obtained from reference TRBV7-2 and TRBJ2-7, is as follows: GAGVSQSPSNKVTEKGKDVELRCDPISGHTALYWYRQSLGQGLEFLIYFQGNSAPDKSGLPSDRFSAERTGGSVSTLTIQRTQQEDSAVYLCASSLTYRGSGTSYEQYFGPGTRLTVT.